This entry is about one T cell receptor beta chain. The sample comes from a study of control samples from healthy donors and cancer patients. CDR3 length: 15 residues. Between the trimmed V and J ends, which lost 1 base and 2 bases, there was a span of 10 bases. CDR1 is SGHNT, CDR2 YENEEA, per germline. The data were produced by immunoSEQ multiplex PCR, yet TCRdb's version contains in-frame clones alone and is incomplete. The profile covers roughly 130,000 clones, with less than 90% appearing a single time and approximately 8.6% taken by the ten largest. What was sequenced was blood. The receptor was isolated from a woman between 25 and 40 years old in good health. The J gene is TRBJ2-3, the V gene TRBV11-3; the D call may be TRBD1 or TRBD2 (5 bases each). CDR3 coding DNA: TGTGCCAGCAGCTTAGGGGGGTCCGCCACAGATACGCAGTATTTT. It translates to CASSLGGSATDTQYF.